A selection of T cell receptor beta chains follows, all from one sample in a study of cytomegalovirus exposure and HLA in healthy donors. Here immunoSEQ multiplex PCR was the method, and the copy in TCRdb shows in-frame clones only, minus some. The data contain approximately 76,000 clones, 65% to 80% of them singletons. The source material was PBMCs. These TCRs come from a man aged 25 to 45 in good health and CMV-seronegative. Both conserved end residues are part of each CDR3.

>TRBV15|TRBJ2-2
CATSRDRVAGELFF
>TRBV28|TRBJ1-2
CASGPQNYGYTF
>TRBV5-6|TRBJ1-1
CASSWGVGVNTEAFF
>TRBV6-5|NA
CASGRDSGYEQYF
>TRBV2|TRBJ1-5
CASRSSNTGGPYQPQHF
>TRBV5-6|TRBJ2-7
CASSSPGGSYEQYF
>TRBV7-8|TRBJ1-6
CASSLDSGSPLHF
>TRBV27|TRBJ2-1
CASTDGGGSYNEQFF
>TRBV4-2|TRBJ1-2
CASSQATGTNYGYTF
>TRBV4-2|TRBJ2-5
CASSQDRRGETQYF
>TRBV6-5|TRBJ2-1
CATRGHGINEQFF
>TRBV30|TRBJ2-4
CAWSAKDRAVKNIQYF
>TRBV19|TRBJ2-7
CAKGGGHYYEQYF
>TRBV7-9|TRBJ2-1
CASSPPDSREANEQFF
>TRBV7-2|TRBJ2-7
CASSLDPGSYEQYF
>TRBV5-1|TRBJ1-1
CASSLRQGQAFF
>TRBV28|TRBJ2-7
CASSRPGGAGEQYF
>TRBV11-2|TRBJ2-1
CASSSDLRREQFF
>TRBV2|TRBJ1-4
CASSSQGKEKLFF
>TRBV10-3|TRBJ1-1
CAITTGVNTEAFF
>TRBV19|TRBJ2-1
CASSISGAHNEQFF
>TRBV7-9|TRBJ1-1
CASSLDLGGAMNTEAFF
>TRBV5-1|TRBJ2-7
CASSLSGRFSYEQYF
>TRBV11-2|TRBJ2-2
CASSLIGGDTGELFF
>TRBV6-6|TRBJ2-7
CASSFSTGGYEQYF
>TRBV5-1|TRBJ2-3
CASSLGSSSTDTQYF
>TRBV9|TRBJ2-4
CASSLQDTDIQYF
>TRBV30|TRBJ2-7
CAWSAWTLGPGEQYF
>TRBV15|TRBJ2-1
CATSRVRLAGGEGQFF
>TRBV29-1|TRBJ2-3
CSVVPIAGVDRSTDTQYF
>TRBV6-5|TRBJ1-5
CASSYSRGTRQPQHF
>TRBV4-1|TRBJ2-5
CASSLLAGEETQYF
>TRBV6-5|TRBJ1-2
CASRRPTGPYGYTF
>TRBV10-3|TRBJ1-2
CAISFKGAATF
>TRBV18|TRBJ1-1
CASSRGQGANTEAFF
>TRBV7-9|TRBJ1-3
CASSLSGTAGNTIYF